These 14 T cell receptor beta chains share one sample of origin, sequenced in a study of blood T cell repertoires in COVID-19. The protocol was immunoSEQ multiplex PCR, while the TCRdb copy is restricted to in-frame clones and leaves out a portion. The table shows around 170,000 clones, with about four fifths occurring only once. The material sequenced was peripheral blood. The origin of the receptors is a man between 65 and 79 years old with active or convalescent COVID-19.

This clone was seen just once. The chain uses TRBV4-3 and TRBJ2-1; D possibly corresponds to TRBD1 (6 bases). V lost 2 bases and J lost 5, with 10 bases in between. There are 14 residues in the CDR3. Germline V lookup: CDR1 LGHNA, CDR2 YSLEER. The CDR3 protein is CASSQRRTDNEQFF. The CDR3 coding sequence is TGCGCCAGCAGCCAACGGCGGACAGACAATGAGCAGTTCTTC.

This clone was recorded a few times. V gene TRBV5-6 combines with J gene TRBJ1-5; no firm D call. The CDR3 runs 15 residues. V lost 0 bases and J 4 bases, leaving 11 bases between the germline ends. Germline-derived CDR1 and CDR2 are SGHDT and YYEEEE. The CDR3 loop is CASSLGGAPNQPQHF. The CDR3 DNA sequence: TGTGCCAGCAGCTTGGGAGGTGCCCCGAATCAGCCCCAGCATTTT.

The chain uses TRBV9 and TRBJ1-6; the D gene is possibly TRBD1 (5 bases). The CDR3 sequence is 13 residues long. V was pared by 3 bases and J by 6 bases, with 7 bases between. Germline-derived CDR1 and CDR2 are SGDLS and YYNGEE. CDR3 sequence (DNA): TGTGCCAGCAGCGGGACAAGTAATTCACCCCTCCACTTT. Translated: CASSGTSNSPLHF.

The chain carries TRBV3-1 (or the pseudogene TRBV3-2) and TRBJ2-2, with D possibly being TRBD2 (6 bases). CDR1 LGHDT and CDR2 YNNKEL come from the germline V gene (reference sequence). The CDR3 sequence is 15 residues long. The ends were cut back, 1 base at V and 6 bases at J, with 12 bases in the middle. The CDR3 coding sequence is TGTGCCAGCAGCCAAGGCGGAGGGCTGGCCGGGGAGCTGTTTTTT. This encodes CASSQGGGLAGELFF.

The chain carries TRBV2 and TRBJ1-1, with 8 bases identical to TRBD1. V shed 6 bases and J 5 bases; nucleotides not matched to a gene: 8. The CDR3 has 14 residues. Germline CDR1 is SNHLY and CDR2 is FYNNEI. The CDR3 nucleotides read TGTGCCAGCAGCGAAAGTACAGGGGGGACTGAAGCTTTCTTT. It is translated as CASSESTGGTEAFF.

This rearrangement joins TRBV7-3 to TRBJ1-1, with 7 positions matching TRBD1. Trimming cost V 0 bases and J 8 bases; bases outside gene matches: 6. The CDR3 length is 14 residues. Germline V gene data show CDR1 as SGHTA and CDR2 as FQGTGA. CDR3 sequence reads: CASSLTQGPGEAFF. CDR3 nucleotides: TGTGCCAGCAGCTTAACACAGGGGCCCGGAGAAGCTTTCTTT.

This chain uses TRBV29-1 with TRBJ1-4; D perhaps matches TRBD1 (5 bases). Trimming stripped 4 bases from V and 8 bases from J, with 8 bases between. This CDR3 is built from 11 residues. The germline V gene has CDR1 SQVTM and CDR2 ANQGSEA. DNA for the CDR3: TGCAGCGTTGTTTGGGGCGAAAAACTGTTTTTT. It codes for CSVVWGEKLFF.

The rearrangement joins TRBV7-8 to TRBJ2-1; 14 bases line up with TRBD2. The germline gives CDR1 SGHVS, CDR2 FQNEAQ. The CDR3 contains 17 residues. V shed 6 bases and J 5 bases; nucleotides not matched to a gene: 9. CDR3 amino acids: CASRLRTSGRTNNEQFF. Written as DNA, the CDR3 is TGTGCCAGCAGACTACGGACTAGCGGGAGGACCAACAATGAGCAGTTCTTC.

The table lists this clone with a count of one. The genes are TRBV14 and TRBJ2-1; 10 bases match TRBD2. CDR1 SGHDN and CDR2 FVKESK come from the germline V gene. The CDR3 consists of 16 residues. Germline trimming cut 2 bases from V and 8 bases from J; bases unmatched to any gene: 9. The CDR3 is CASSQYPAGGKDEQFF. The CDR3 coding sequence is TGTGCCAGCAGCCAATATCCAGCGGGAGGGAAGGATGAGCAGTTCTTC.

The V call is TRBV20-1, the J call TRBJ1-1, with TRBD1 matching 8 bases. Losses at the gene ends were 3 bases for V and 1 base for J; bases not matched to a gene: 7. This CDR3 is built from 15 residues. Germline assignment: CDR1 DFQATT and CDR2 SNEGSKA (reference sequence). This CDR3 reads CSASSPGTGNTEAFF. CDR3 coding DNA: TGCAGTGCTAGTTCGCCCGGGACAGGGAACACTGAAGCTTTCTTT.

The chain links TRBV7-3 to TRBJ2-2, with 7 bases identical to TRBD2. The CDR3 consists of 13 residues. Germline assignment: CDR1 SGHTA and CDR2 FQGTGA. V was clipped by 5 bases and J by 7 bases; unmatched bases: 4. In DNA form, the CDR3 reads TGTGCCAGCAGCCCCGGCGGGGGCGGGGAGCTGTTTTTT. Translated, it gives CASSPGGGGELFF.

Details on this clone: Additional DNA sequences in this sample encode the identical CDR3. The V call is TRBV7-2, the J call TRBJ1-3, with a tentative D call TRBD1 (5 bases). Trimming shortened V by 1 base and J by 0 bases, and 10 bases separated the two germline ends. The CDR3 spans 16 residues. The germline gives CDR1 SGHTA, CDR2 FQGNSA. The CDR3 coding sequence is TGTGCCAGCAGCTTAGAGCGAACAGGCTCTGGAAACACCATATATTTT. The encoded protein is CASSLERTGSGNTIYF.

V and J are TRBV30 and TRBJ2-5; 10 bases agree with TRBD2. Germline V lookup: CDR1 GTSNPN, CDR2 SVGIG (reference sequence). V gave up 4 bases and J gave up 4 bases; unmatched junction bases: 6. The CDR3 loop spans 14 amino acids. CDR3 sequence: CAWMTAGGRETQYF. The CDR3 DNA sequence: TGTGCCTGGATGACAGCGGGGGGGCGAGAGACCCAGTACTTC.

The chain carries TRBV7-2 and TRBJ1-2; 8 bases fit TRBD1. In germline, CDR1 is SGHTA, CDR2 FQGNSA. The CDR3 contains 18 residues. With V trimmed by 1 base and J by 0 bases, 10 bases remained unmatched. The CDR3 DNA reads TGTGCCAGCAGCTTAGAAGGACAGGGCGTGTTTTCTAACTATGGCTACACCTTC. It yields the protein CASSLEGQGVFSNYGYTF.